This TCR beta chain was captured by sequencing in a study of OX40 agonist ivuxolimab in advanced cancers. Across the study: Averaging about 60 years in age, with a range of roughly 20 to 79, the cohort was 65% to 85% male. General study points: CD8+ T cells were the subset that, on average, had more expanded clones than CD4+.

The CDR3 has 13 residues. As regards this clone: Its antigen is as yet unknown.

Sequenced by immunoSEQ multiplex PCR; TCRdb stores in-frame clones only, minus some. The top ten hold over 25% of the sample, which has around 29,000 clones, 75% to 90% seen once. This sequence joins TRBV21-1 and TRBJ1-5; the table's TRBD1 call for D was not verified on the DNA. TRBV21-1 is flagged as a pseudogene. Sequencing was performed on CD4+ or CD8+ T cells sorted from blood, taken in a trial of the OX40 agonist ivuxolimab. The clonotype was recovered from an adult with an advanced solid tumor such as melanoma, head and neck, liver or kidney cancer. The CDR3 DNA reads TGTGCCAGCAGCCTCCAGGGAAGCCAGCCCCAGCATTTT. This encodes CASSLQGSQPQHF.